This TCR beta chain emerged from a study of blood T cell repertoires in COVID-19. Background on the study: From T cells, B-cell-depleted T cells, or PBMCs came the material, which was cDNA or gDNA.

Seattle patient enrollment occurred during active infection, with longitudinal follow-up thereafter. As handled by the study authors: The authors estimated nucleated cell counts from reference gene primer amplification. This table comes from immunoSEQ multiplex PCR, and its TCRdb copy is limited to in-frame clones, with some not included. V and J calls and clone size are those listed in that table; D and trimming were worked out from the DNA. Altogether approximately 78,000 clones are present, approximately 89% being singletons, with the ten largest covering just over 2.5%. Trimming took 1 base from V and 6 from J, leaving 2 bases between them. Germline loops: CDR1 LGHDT, CDR2 YNNKEL (reference sequence). The CDR3 covers 11 residues.

This chain uses TRBV3-1 (or the pseudogene TRBV3-2) with TRBJ2-3; D uncertain. The source is a man aged 45-65 years with COVID-19, enrolled during active disease. Sequencing input: peripheral blood. The CDR3: CASSQADTQYF. The CDR3 nucleotides read TGTGCCAGCAGCCAAGCTGATACGCAGTATTTT.